This entry features one TCR beta chain sequence. This clone was seen ten or more times. Its antigen remains undetermined. No base qualities exist here, and no much larger clone lies one base off it. Libraries were constructed by PCR. Sequencer: Illumina HiSeq 4000. High-throughput sequencing was used to profile the TCR beta-chain CDR3 region of each patient. The study's own analysis went as follows. CDR3 differences across clinicopathological groups were used to build a classifier for discriminating distant-metastatic papillary thyroid cancer patients. To measure repertoire diversity the researchers used the Shannon index, while the Morisita-Horn index served to gauge how similar the tumor and blood repertoires were. TCRdb reran the public reads through fastp at Q25 and MiXCR, keeping productive beta chains. None of the V and J calls come from the authors' own analysis; TCRdb made them. This sample is represented by some 19,000 clones; approximately 30% of them were singletons. Approximately 10% of the sample belongs to the ten largest clones.

Before undergoing thyroid surgery, none of the patients had been given any kind of treatment. The study retrospectively analysed patient clinical samples collected from the early 2010s to the late 2010s using T-cell receptor beta sequencing. This specimen belongs to a study of metastatic and nonmetastatic thyroid tumors (dated by TCRdb to 2018 to 2020). General notes on the study: The researchers compared repertoires between peripheral blood samples and tumor or nodule tissue samples from patients with malignant or benign thyroid disease.

Findings and caveats that apply to the study as a whole: In both blood and tumor samples, TCR beta diversity was reported to be significantly higher in malignant tumors than in benign nodules.

The V end gives up 5 bases and the J end 6 bases, leaving 8 bases in the junction not matched to a gene. The germline V gene (reference sequence) specifies SEHNR as CDR1 and FQNEAQ as CDR2. The CDR3, cysteine through phenylalanine, is 15 amino acids long. Only CDR3 DNA remains: 45 bases, in frame from the first base. The sequence joins TRBV7-9 to TRBJ1-2; TRBD1 agrees with 11 junctional bases. This sequence was found in a female donor with papillary thyroid cancer or a benign thyroid nodule (not recorded which). Some clones in this sample may be carry-over from other donors' samples. Sequences were obtained from tumor tissue. The CDR3 loop reads CASSHTDRGLHGYTF. In nucleotide form, the sequence is TGTGCCAGCAGCCATACGGACAGGGGGCTTCATGGCTACACCTTC.